This TCR beta chain comes out of a study of blood T cell repertoires in COVID-19 (dated by TCRdb to the early 2020s). In terms of the full investigation: ImmuneRACE Cohort 3 recovered participants were defined by two consecutive negative NP/OP PCR tests, healthcare professional clearance, or symptom resolution. Samples covering the acute and convalescent phases of COVID-19 were provided by collaborators in the United States, Italy and Spain. The prospective study material was composed of cDNA or gDNA derived from T cells, B-cell-depleted T cells, or PBMCs. The dataset comprised deeply sampled blood TCRbeta repertoires from subjects exposed to, actively infected with, or recovered from COVID-19. A freely available public database, intended as a resource for researchers studying the immune response to SARS-CoV-2, is where the repertoires were released. Samples came from the ongoing ImmuneRACE study (first 160 participants) plus 1,254 subjects from 6 global collaborators. Sample metadata almost always included a de-identified subject ID, COVID-19 status, age in years and sex. Where available, HLA class I and class II types were obtained from metadata supplied by the sample provider rather than from assay-based typing. What the authors observed across the whole study: How much clinical and demographic metadata was included differed by source and by participant, and the metadata was provided uncurated.

In the germline V gene (reference sequence), CDR1 corresponds to LGHDT and CDR2 to YNNKEL. Trimming removed 6 bases from V and 2 bases from J, leaving 11 bases between the germline ends. Spanning cysteine to phenylalanine, the CDR3 consists of 13 amino acids. Only the CDR3 DNA is retained, 39 bases long and in frame from the first base. In the prospective study, participants were roughly 18 to 90 years old, resided in about two dozen geographic areas of the United States, and were enrolled through a virtual design. To assign participants to cohorts, the prospective study relied on clinical history that participants themselves reported in a screening survey and a study questionnaire. Mobile phlebotomists in the prospective study collected whole blood, serum and a nasopharyngeal or oropharyngeal swab from every participant. Prospective study participants could optionally give additional blood draws and questionnaires over a roughly 2-month period. Before DNA extraction, prospective study blood samples were shipped either frozen or at room temperature.

The immunoSEQ Assay, a bias-controlled multiplex PCR, was used to amplify TCRbeta CDR3 regions from genomic DNA. The authors processed their data as follows. The number of nucleated cells in each sample was estimated by amplification of reference gene primers within the assay. To quantify the absolute abundance of each unique TCRbeta CDR3 rearrangement, sequence reads were collapsed and filtered. For each sample, productive Simpson clonality was calculated by taking the square root of Simpson's diversity index across productive rearrangements. TCRdb retrieved this table from immuneACCESS and kept in-frame rearrangements only. Not all clones are present; in checked studies, unresolved V genes account for under half, and no reason is known for the remainder. The V and J calls and clone size were taken over from that table, and D and trimming were inferred from the DNA. The sample table holds 150,000 to 200,000 clones, of which 86% were seen once. The ten largest clones add up to about 22% of the sample.

Turning to this clone: The target of this receptor is not known. Qualities for individual bases were not recorded, and no much larger clone is one base off.

The rearrangement combines TRBV3-1 (or the pseudogene TRBV3-2) with TRBJ2-7; possibly the D gene is TRBD1, per 6 matching bases. Sequenced material: PBMCs or T cells enriched from blood (not recorded which). The clonotype comes from a woman in her thirties or forties in a cohort exposed to, infected with or recovered from COVID-19 (not recorded which). For the CDR3, the sequence is CASRKGDTYEQYF. The nucleotides read TGTGCCAGCAGGAAAGGGGACACCTACGAGCAGTACTTC.